This T cell receptor beta chain was found in a study of blood T cell repertoires in COVID-19 (dated by TCRdb to 2020 to 2022). For the study in its entirety: Collaborator samples came from the United States, Italy and Spain and covered acute and convalescent phases of COVID-19. Subjects who had been exposed to COVID-19, were actively infected with it, or had recovered from it provided the deeply sampled blood TCRbeta repertoires that made up the dataset. HLA class I and class II types, where available, came from metadata supplied by the sample provider rather than from assay-based typing. Samples came from the ongoing ImmuneRACE study (first 160 participants) plus 1,254 subjects from 6 global collaborators. The repertoires were released in a freely available public database intended as a resource for research on the immune response to SARS-CoV-2. Sample metadata almost always included a de-identified subject ID, COVID-19 status, age in years and sex. The prospective study material was composed of cDNA or gDNA derived from T cells, B-cell-depleted T cells, or PBMCs.

Relative to germline, V is 0 bases shorter and J is 0 bases shorter, with 9 bases between their ends. The germline V gene (reference sequence) specifies GTSNPN as CDR1 and SVGIG as CDR2. The CDR3 numbers 15 residues from cysteine through phenylalanine. The only DNA kept is the CDR3, 45 bases in frame from the first base. Here is what the overall study found, with its caveats: Clinical and demographic metadata were provided uncurated, with the amount varying by source and participant.

This clone has only a few counts. What antigen it recognizes has not been identified. The sample holds no much larger clone one base away, and base qualities are not on file. In Seattle, one collaborating source enrolled patients while the infection was active and tracked those patients longitudinally over the course of disease. Each collaborating institution followed its own protocols to collect whole blood in K2EDTA tubes. For TCRbeta analysis, collaborator samples were shipped as frozen whole blood, as isolated PBMCs, or as DNA extracted from either sample type. TCRbeta CDR3 regions were amplified from genomic DNA using the immunoSEQ Assay, a bias-controlled multiplex PCR. The authors' pipeline ran thus. The number of nucleated cells in each sample was estimated by amplification of reference gene primers within the assay. Sequence reads were collapsed and filtered to measure the absolute abundance of every unique TCRbeta CDR3 rearrangement. Productive Simpson clonality was computed per sample as the square root of Simpson's diversity index over productive rearrangements. In TCRdb, the immuneACCESS table is reduced to in-frame sequences with V and J assigned. These tables do not hold every clone; where another copy was compared, an unresolved V gene accounts for under half, and the others remain unexplained. That table is the source of V, J and clone size, and D and trimming were worked out from the DNA. The sample records under 400,000 clones, approximately 88% of which are singletons. 1.5% to 2% of the sample goes to the ten largest clones.

Sequencing used peripheral blood. The receptor comes from a woman in her twenties or thirties with COVID-19, enrolled during active disease. The chain employs TRBV30 and TRBJ1-5; the D segment cannot be called with confidence. The nucleotide sequence is TGTGCCTGGAGTGTTACAGAGTATAGCAATCAGCCCCAGCATTTT. Its protein reads: CAWSVTEYSNQPQHF.